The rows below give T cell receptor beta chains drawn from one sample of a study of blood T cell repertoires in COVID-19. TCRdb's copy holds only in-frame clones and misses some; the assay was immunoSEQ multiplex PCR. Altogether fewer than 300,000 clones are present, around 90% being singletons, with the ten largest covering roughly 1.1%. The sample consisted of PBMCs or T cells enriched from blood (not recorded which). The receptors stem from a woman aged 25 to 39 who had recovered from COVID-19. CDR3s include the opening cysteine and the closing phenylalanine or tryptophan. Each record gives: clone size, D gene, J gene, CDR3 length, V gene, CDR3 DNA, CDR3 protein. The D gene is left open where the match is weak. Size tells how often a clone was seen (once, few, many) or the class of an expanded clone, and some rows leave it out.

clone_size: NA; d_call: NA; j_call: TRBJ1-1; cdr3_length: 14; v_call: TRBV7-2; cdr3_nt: TGTGCCAGCAGCCAACAGTTCTCGAACACTGAAGCTTTCTTT; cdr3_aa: CASSQQFSNTEAFF
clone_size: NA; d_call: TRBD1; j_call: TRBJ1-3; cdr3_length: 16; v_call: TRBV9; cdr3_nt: TGTGCCAGCAGCGTAGACGTGACAGGGTTCGGAAACACCATATATTTT; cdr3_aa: CASSVDVTGFGNTIYF
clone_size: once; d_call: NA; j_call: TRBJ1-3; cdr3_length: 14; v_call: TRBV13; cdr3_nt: TGTGCCAGCAGCTTATTCGGCTCTGGAAACACCATATATTTT; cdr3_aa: CASSLFGSGNTIYF
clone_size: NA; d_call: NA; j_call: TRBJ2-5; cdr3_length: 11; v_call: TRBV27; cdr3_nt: TGTGCCAGCACCCTCGGAGAGACCCAGTACTTC; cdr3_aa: CASTLGETQYF
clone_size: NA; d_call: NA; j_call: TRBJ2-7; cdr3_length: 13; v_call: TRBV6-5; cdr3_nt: TGTGCCAGCAGTAGGACAAACTATTACGAGCAGTACTTC; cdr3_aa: CASSRTNYYEQYF
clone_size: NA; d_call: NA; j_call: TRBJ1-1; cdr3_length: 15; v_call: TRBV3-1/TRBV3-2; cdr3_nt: TGTGCCAGCAGCCCAGGCAGCGGGTGGAGCACTGAAGCTTTCTTT; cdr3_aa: CASSPGSGWSTEAFF
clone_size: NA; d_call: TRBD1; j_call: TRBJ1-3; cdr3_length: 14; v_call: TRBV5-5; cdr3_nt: TGTGCCAGCAGCTCAGGGACAGGTGGAAACACCATATATTTT; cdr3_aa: CASSSGTGGNTIYF
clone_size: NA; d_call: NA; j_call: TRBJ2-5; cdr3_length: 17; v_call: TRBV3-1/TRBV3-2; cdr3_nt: TGTGCCAGCAGCCGTTATATTACAGGCACCGGGGGTGAGACCCAGTACTTC; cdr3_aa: CASSRYITGTGGETQYF
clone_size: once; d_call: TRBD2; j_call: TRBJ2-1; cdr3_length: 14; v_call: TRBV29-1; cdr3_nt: TGCAGCGCTGCACTAGCGGGAGGAAAGAATGAGCAGTTCTTC; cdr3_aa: CSAALAGGKNEQFF
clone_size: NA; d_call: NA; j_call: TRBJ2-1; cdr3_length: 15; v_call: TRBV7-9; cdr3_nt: TGTGCCAGCAGCTTAGTCGGGAACCCATACAATGAGCAGTTCTTC; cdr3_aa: CASSLVGNPYNEQFF
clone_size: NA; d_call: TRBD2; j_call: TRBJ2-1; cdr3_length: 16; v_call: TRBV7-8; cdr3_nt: TGTGCCAGCAGCTTAGCTAGCGGGAGCTCCTACAATGAGCAGTTCTTC; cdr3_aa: CASSLASGSSYNEQFF
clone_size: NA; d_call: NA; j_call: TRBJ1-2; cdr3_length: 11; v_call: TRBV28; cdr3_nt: TGTGCCAGCAGTTCTAGTCGGGACTACACCTTC; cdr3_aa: CASSSSRDYTF
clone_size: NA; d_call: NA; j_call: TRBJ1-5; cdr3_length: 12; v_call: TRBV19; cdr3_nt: TGTGCCAGTAGTTTTACAAATCAGCCCCAGCATTTT; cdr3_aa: CASSFTNQPQHF
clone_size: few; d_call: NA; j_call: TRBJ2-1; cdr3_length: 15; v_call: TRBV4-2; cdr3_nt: TGTGCCAGCAGCCAAGATCAGGGGACTAACAATGAGCAGTTCTTC; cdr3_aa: CASSQDQGTNNEQFF
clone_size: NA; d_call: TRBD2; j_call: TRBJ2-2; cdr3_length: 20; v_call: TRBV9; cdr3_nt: TGTGCCAGCAGCGTACTATCCAAGACTAGCGGGAGCGCCACCACCGGGGAGCTGTTTTTT; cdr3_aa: CASSVLSKTSGSATTGELFF
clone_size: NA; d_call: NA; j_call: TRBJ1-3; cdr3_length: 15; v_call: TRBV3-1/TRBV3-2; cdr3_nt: TGTGCCAGCAGCCCTACAGGTATCTCTGGAAACACCATATATTTT; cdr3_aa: CASSPTGISGNTIYF
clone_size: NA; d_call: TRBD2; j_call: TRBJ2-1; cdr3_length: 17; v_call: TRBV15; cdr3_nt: TGTGCCATCCAAGGCTGGGCTAGCGGCTTTACCTACAATGAGCAGTTCTTC; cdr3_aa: CAIQGWASGFTYNEQFF
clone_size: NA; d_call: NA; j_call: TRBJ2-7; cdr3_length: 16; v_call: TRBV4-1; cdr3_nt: TGCGCCAGCAGCCAAGATTTACAGGGGAGGACCTACGAGCAGTACTTC; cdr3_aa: CASSQDLQGRTYEQYF
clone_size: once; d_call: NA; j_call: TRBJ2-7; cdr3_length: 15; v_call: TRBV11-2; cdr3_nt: TGTGCCAGCAGCTTAGTGGGAGGCTTGGATCGCGAGCAGTACTTC; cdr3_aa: CASSLVGGLDREQYF
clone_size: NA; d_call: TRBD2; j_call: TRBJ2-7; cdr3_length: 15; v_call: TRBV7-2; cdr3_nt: TGTGCCAGCAGCTTAAGGCGGGACTACAACTACGAGCAGTACTTC; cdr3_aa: CASSLRRDYNYEQYF
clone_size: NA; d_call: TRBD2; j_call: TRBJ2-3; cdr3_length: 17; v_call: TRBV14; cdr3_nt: TGTGCCAGCAGCCAAGAAGTGGGGACTAGCGGCACAGATACGCAGTATTTT; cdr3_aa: CASSQEVGTSGTDTQYF
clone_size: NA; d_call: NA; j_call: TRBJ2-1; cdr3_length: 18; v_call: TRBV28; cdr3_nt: TGTGCCAGCAGTTTAGGGAGTATCGGCAGCCCGAGATCAAGTGAGCAGTTCTTC; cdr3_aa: CASSLGSIGSPRSSEQFF
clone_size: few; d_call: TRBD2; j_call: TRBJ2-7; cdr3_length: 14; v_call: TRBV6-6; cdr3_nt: TGTGCCAGTGGCGTCGGGGGGAGCTCCTACGAGCAGTACTTC; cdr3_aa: CASGVGGSSYEQYF
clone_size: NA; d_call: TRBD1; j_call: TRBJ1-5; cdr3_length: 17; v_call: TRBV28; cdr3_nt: TGTGCCAGCAGTTCCTACGTAGGAGGGGGCGGTAATCAGCCCCAGCATTTT; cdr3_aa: CASSSYVGGGGNQPQHF
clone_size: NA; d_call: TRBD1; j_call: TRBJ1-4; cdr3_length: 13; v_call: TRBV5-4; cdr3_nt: TGTGCCACAGGGGACAGCCTTAATGAAAAACTGTTTTTT; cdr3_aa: CATGDSLNEKLFF
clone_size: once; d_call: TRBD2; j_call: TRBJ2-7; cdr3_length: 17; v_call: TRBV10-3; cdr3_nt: TGTGCCATCAGTGTGGGACTAGCGGGACCGTTGCCCTACGAGCAGTACTTC; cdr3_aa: CAISVGLAGPLPYEQYF
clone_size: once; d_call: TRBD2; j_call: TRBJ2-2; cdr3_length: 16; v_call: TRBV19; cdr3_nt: TGTGCCAGTAGCCTACTAGCGGGAGAGAACACCGGGGAGCTGTTTTTT; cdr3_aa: CASSLLAGENTGELFF
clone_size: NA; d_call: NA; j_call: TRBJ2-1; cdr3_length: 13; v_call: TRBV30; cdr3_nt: TGTGCCTGCTTGCGGCCAGCCTACAATGAGCAGTTCTTC; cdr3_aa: CACLRPAYNEQFF
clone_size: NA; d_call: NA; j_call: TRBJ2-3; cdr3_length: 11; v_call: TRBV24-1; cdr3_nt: TGTGCCACCAGTTTGTCTGATACGCAGTATTTT; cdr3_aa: CATSLSDTQYF
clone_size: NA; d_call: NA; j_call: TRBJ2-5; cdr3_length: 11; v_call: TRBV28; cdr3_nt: TGTGCCAGCAGCCCTCGAGAGACCCAGTACTTC; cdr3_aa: CASSPRETQYF
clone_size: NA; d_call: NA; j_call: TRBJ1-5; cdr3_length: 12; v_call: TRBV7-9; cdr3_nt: TGTGCCAGCAGCCTGGCCAATCAGCCCCAGCATTTT; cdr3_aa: CASSLANQPQHF
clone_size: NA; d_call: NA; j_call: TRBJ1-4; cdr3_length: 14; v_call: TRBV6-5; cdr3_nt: TGTGCCAGCAGTTGGACAGCTTCTAATGAAAAACTGTTTTTT; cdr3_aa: CASSWTASNEKLFF
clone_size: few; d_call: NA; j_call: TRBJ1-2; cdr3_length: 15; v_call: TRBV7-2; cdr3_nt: TGTGCCAGCAGCTTCCCCGGGAATCAAAACTATGGCTACACCTTC; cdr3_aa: CASSFPGNQNYGYTF
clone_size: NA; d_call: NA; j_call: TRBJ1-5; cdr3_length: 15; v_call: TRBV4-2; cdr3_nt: TGTGCCAGCAGCCAACATTGGGACATAGATCAGCCCCAGCATTTT; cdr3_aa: CASSQHWDIDQPQHF
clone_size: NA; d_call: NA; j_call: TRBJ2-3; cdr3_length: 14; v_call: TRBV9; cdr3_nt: TGTGCCAGCAGCGTCTTGGACTCCACAGATACGCAGTATTTT; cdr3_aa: CASSVLDSTDTQYF
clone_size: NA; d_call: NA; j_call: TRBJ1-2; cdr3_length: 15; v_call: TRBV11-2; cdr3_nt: TGTGCCAGCAGCTTAGTAGGAGGACAGAACTATGGCTACACCTTC; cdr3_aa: CASSLVGGQNYGYTF
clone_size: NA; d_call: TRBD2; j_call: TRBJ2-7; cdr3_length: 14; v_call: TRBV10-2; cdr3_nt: TGCGCCAGCAGTGACACTAGCGGGAAAGGCGAGCAGTACTTC; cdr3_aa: CASSDTSGKGEQYF
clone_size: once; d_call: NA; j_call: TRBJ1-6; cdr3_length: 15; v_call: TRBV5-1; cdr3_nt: TGCGCCAGCAGCTTGGAAGGACTCCGCAATTCACCCCTCCACTTT; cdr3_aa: CASSLEGLRNSPLHF
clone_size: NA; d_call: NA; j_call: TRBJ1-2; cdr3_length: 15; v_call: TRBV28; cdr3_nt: TGTGCCAGCCCATCCCCGGCACCACTAAGGTATGGCTACACCTTC; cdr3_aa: CASPSPAPLRYGYTF
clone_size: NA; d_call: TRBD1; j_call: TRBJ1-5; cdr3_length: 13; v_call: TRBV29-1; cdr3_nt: TGCAGCGTTGAAACAGGGGGCAATCAGCCCCAGCATTTT; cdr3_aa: CSVETGGNQPQHF
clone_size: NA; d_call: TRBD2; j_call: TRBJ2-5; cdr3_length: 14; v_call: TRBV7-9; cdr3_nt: TGTGCCAGCAGCCCCCCCCTAGCGGGAGAGACCCAGTACTTC; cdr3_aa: CASSPPLAGETQYF
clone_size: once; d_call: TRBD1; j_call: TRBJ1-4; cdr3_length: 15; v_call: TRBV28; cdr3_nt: TGTGCCAGCAGTCTTCGGACAGGGCCTAATGAAAAACTGTTTTTT; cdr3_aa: CASSLRTGPNEKLFF
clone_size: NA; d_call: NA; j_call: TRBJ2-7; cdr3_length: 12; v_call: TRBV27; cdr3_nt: TGTGCCAGCAGTATCCAGGGCCGGGAGCAGTACTTC; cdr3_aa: CASSIQGREQYF
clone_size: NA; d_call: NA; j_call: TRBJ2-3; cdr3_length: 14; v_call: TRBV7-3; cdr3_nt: TGTGCCAGCAGCCCGGGACATAGCACAGATACGCAGTATTTT; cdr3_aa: CASSPGHSTDTQYF
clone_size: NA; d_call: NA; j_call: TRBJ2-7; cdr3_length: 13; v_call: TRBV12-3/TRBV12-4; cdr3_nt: TGTGCCAGCAGTATTGGACGGGGGTACGAGCAGTACTTC; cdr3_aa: CASSIGRGYEQYF
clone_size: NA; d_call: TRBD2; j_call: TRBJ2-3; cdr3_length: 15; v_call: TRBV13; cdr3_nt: TGTGCCAGCAGCTTATTCCTAGCGGGAGGTGGTACGCAGTATTTT; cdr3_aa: CASSLFLAGGGTQYF
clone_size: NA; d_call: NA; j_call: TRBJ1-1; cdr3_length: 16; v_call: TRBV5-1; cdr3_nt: TGCGCCAGCAGCCGGGTCAGGGGTATCATGAACACTGAAGCTTTCTTT; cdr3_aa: CASSRVRGIMNTEAFF
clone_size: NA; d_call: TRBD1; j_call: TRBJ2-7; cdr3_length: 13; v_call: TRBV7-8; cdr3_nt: TGTGCCAGCAGAGGGGGACAGGACTACGAGCAGTACTTC; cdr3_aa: CASRGGQDYEQYF
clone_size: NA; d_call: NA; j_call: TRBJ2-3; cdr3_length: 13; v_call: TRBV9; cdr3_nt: TGTGCCAGCAGCCCCCGGGGCACAGATACGCAGTATTTT; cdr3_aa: CASSPRGTDTQYF
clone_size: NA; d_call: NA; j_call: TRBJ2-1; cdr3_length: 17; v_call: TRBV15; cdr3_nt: TGTGCCACCAGCCAGAGAGGAGCGGGTCGCTCCTACAATGAGCAGTTCTTC; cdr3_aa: CATSQRGAGRSYNEQFF
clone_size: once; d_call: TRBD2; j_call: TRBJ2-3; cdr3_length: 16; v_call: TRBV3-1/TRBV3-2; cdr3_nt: TGTGCCAGCAGCCAAGGACTAGCGGGAGTTACAGATACGCAGTATTTT; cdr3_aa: CASSQGLAGVTDTQYF
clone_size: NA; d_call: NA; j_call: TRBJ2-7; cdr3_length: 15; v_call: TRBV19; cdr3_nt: TGTGCCAGTAGCGGAGGGTCGCGCGTGATTGGCGAGCAGTACTTC; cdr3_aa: CASSGGSRVIGEQYF